These 13 T cell receptor beta chains were all obtained from the same sample, sequenced in a study of T cell changes during pregnancy in multiple sclerosis. Method: immunoSEQ multiplex PCR; TCRdb's copy keeps in-frame clones and lacks some. The profile shows fewer than 55,000 clones, roughly 92% of them singletons. Sequencing input: peripheral blood. These receptors all stem from a female donor with multiple sclerosis, enrolled in a pregnancy study.

The chain has TRBV9 and TRBJ1-2; D not certain. The V gene's germline CDR1 is SGDLS and CDR2 YYNGEE. The CDR3 has 13 amino acids. V was cut by 0 bases and J by 8 bases, with 11 bases left in between. The CDR3 spells CASSVASGGGYTF. The DNA of the CDR3 is TGTGCCAGCAGCGTAGCTTCGGGAGGGGGCTACACCTTC. Supplemented by reference TRBV9 and TRBJ1-2, the full variable domain reads DSGVTQTPKHLITATGQRVTLRCSPRSGDLSVYWYQQSLDQGLQFLIQYYNGEERAKGNILERFSAQQFPDLHSELNLSSLELGDSALYFCASSVASGGGYTFGSGTRLTVV.

The genes are TRBV5-1 and TRBJ2-2; maybe TRBD2 (5 bases). The CDR3 extends over 16 amino acids. V lost 0 bases and J 3 bases, leaving 12 bases between the germline ends. Germline V gene data show CDR1 as SGHRS and CDR2 as YFSETQ. The CDR3 region is CASSLVVGRDTGELFF. The CDR3 DNA reads as TGCGCCAGCAGCTTGGTGGTAGGGCGGGACACCGGGGAGCTGTTTTTT.

The chain uses TRBV27 and TRBJ2-2; TRBD2 agrees at 10 bases. Per germline, CDR1 MNHEY and CDR2 SMNVEV (reference sequence). V lost 6 bases, J lost 2 bases, and 12 bases stayed unmatched. There are 18 residues in the CDR3. The CDR3 DNA follows: TGTGCCAGCAGGGACTCAGGCACTAGCGGGATTAACACCGGGGAGCTGTTTTTT. It specifies CASRDSGTSGINTGELFF.

The chain couples TRBV7-9 to TRBJ2-1, with D perhaps matching TRBD2 (6 bases). With 5 bases removed from V and 7 bases from J, the gap between germline ends came to 12 bases. CDR3 length: 13 amino acids. The germline CDR1 and CDR2 sequences are SEHNR and FQNEAQ (reference sequence). CDR3 DNA: TGTGCCAGCAGCGCCCGACTAGTTAATGAGCAGTTCTTC. This codes for CASSARLVNEQFF.

J is TRBJ1-1 and V is TRBV13; possibly TRBD1 for D (6 bases). Germline-derived CDR1 and CDR2 are PRHDT and FYEKMQ (reference sequence). The CDR3 has 16 residues. Trimming removed 0 bases at V and 11 bases at J, with 22 bases between. The CDR3 sequence is CASSLGARPGGAMAFF. The CDR3 DNA sequence: TGTGCCAGCAGCTTAGGGGCCCGACCTGGGGGGGCTATGGCTTTCTTT.

This chain uses TRBV10-3 with TRBJ2-1, with TRBD2 identical over 11 bases. From germline, CDR1 is ENHRY and CDR2 SYGVKD. CDR3 length: 16 amino acids. With 7 bases clipped from V and 8 bases from J, the junction kept 13 bases outside the gene matches. CDR3 nucleotides: TGTGCCATCACCCGAGGGCTAGCGGGAGGTTTCCATGAGCAGTTCTTC. Protein sequence: CAITRGLAGGFHEQFF.

This chain uses TRBV6-5 with TRBJ1-3, with D hard to call. The CDR3 has 15 amino acids. The V end was cut by 5 bases, the J end by 2 bases, with 13 bases between. Germline CDR1 is MNHEY and CDR2 is SVGAGI. The CDR3 nucleotides read TGTGCCAGCAGTCCGGAGTTTAGGACTGGAAACACCATATATTTT. Amino acid sequence: CASSPEFRTGNTIYF.

With respect to this clone: A junction end diverges from the germline sequence, so it may reflect a read error. The chain's CDR3 is CSVVSDRAAEVFF. The CDR3 coding sequence is TGCAGCGTCGTTTCCGACAGGGCCGCGGAAGTTTTCTTT. The chain uses TRBV29-1 and TRBJ1-1; 7 bases are shared with TRBD1. Germline CDR1 is SQVTM and CDR2 is ANQGSEA. The CDR3 is 13 amino acids.

The V and J genes are TRBV27 and TRBJ2-1; maybe TRBD2 (6 bases). CDR3 size: 14 residues. Germline values: CDR1 MNHEY, CDR2 SMNVEV (reference sequence). V lost 3 bases and J 8 bases, leaving 14 bases between the germline ends. In nucleotides, the CDR3 is TGTGCCAGCAGTTTCCGGGAGTCGGGCGATGAGCAGTTCTTC. It codes for CASSFRESGDEQFF.

This chain uses TRBV4-2 with TRBJ1-2, with D perhaps matching TRBD1 (6 bases). Trimming pared 0 bases from V and 4 bases from J, leaving 9 bases between. Germline CDR1 is LGHNA and CDR2 is YNFKEQ. This CDR3 is built from 14 residues. The CDR3 spells CASSQDIRGYGYTF. In DNA, the CDR3 is TGTGCCAGCAGCCAAGACATCAGGGGCTATGGCTACACCTTC.

V and J are TRBV13 and TRBJ1-1; D might be TRBD1 (5 bases). The germline V gene encodes CDR1 PRHDT and CDR2 FYEKMQ (reference sequence). V lost 5 bases and J lost 5, with 9 bases in between. CDR3 length: 12 residues. The CDR3 spells CASSPGGTEAFF. The CDR3, as DNA: TGTGCCAGCAGCCCGGGGGGTACTGAAGCTTTCTTT.

V is TRBV4-3 and J is TRBJ1-4; 9 positions agree with TRBD1. CDR3 length: 16 residues. Germline CDR1 and CDR2: LGHNA and YSLEER. The V gene end was trimmed by 0 bases and the J gene end by 7 bases; junction bases not matched to a gene: 6. CDR3 sequence: CASSQDLGTGSEKLFF. CDR3 sequence (DNA): TGCGCCAGCAGCCAAGATCTTGGGACAGGGTCTGAAAAACTGTTTTTT.

The J gene is TRBJ1-3, the V gene TRBV19, with no clear D. This CDR3 contains 13 residues. In germline, CDR1 is LNHDA, CDR2 SQIVND (reference sequence). V dropped 11 bases and J dropped 7 bases, with 18 bases sitting between them. The CDR3 reads CASKVPTSNTIYF. The CDR3 DNA sequence: TGTGCCTCCAAGGTCCCGACCAGTAACACCATATATTTT.